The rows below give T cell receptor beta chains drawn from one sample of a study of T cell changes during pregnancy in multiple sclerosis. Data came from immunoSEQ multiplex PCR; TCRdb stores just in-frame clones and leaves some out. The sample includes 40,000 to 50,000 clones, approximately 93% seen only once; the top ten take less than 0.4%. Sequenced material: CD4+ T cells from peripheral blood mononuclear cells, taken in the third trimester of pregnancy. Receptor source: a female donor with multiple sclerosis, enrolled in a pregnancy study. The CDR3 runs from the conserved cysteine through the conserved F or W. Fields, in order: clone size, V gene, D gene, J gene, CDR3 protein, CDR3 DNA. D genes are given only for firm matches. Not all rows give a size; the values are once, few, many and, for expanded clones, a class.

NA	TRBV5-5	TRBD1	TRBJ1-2	CASSSRSQGARGYTF	TGTGCCAGCAGCTCTCGATCCCAGGGGGCGCGAGGCTACACCTTC
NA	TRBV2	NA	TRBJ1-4	CASSGSRRTNEKLFF	TGTGCCAGCAGTGGATCGCGTCGGACTAATGAAAAACTGTTTTTT
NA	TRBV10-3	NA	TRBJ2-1	CAISATGVNYNEQFF	TGTGCCATCAGTGCGACAGGCGTTAATTACAATGAGCAGTTCTTC
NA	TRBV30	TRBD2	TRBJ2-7	CAWSPGKTSVSYEQYF	TGTGCCTGGAGTCCCGGTAAGACTAGCGTCTCCTACGAGCAGTACTTC
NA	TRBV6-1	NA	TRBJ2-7	CASSELSSLAEQYF	TGTGCCAGCAGTGAATTATCGAGTCTAGCCGAGCAGTACTTC
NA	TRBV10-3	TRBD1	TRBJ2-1	CAITQGQGSYNEQFF	TGTGCCATCACCCAGGGACAGGGGTCATACAATGAGCAGTTCTTC
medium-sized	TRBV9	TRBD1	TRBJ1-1	CASSGTGVSEAFF	TGTGCCAGCAGCGGGACAGGGGTCTCTGAAGCTTTCTTT
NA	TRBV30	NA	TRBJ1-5	CAWSVVGADQPQHF	TGTGCCTGGAGTGTAGTTGGGGCTGATCAGCCCCAGCATTTT
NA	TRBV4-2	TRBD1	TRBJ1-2	CASSPRDREYGYTF	TGTGCCAGCAGCCCCCGGGACAGGGAATATGGCTACACCTTC
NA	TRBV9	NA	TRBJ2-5	CASSRELRETQYF	TGTGCCAGCAGCCGAGAGCTCCGGGAGACCCAGTACTTC
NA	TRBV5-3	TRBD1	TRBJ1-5	CARRLRGSGQGAGGNQPQHF	TGTGCCAGAAGGTTGAGAGGGTCGGGACAGGGGGCTGGGGGCAATCAGCCCCAGCATTTT